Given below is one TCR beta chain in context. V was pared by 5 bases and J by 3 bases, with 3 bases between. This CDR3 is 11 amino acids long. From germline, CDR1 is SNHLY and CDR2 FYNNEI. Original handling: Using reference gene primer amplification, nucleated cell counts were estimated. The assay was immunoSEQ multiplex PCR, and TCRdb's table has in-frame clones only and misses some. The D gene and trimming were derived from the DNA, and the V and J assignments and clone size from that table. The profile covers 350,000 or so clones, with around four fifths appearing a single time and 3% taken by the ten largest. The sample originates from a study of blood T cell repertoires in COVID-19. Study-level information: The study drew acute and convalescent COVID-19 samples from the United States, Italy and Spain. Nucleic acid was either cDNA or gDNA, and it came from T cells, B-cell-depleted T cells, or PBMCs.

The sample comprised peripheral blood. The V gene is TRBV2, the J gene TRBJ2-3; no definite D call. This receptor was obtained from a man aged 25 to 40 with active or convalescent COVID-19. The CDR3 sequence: CASSTTDTQYF. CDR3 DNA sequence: TGTGCCAGCAGTACTACAGATACGCAGTATTTT.